One and the same sample provided the 4 T cell receptor beta chains below, sequenced in a study of OX40 agonist ivuxolimab in advanced cancers. Assay used: immunoSEQ multiplex PCR; TCRdb lists only in-frame clones, some missing. The sample carries around 14,000 clones, about 81% recorded once. Sequencing was performed on CD4+ or CD8+ T cells sorted from blood, taken in a trial of the OX40 agonist ivuxolimab. These receptors were taken from an adult with an advanced solid tumor such as melanoma, head and neck, liver or kidney cancer.

J is TRBJ1-5 and V is TRBV13; D remains ambiguous. Trimming cost V 0 bases and J 6 bases, with 9 bases left between them. There are 14 residues in the CDR3. Per the germline V gene, CDR1 is PRHDT and CDR2 is FYEKMQ (reference sequence). The CDR3 reads CASSLGGGIQPQHF. CDR3 in DNA: TGTGCCAGCAGCTTAGGTGGCGGCATTCAGCCCCAGCATTTT.

This chain joins TRBV7-9 and TRBJ1-1; 7 bases line up with TRBD1. Germline trimming cut 5 bases from V and 2 bases from J; bases unmatched to any gene: 5. Germline V gene sequence: CDR1 SEHNR, CDR2 FQNEAQ (reference sequence). The CDR3 sequence is 14 residues long. CDR3 residues: CASSPGTDNTEAFF. The CDR3 DNA reads as TGTGCCAGCAGCCCTGGGACAGACAACACTGAAGCTTTCTTT.

In regard to this clone: A junction boundary mismatches the germline segment, possibly from a read error. This CDR3 is also generated by other DNA sequences in the sample. The chain joins TRBV7-9 to TRBJ2-7, with no clear D. CDR3 length: 13 amino acids. CDR1 is SEHNR and CDR2 is FQNEAQ in the germline V gene (reference sequence). This CDR3 reads CASSFPSSYEQYF. The CDR3 DNA follows: TGTGCCAGTAGCTTCCCCTCCTCCTACGAGCAGTACTTC. The full variable domain, with the rest looked up from reference TRBV7-9 and TRBJ2-7, is DTGVSQNPRHKITKRGQNVTFRCDPISEHNRLYWYRQTLGQGPEFLTYFQNEAQLEKSRLLSDRFSAERPKGSFSTLEIQRTEQGDSAMYLCASSFPSSYEQYFGPGTRLTVT.

The CDR3 protein is CSVEGARVLGTSTDTQYF. In DNA form, the CDR3 reads TGCAGCGTTGAGGGGGCCAGGGTGTTAGGTACTAGCACAGATACGCAGTATTTT. This chain connects TRBV29-1 to TRBJ2-3; the D gene is possibly TRBD1 (6 bases). CDR1 is SQVTM, CDR2 ANQGSEA, per germline. The length of the CDR3 is 18 residues. V lost 3 bases and J 0 bases, leaving 22 bases between the germline ends.